The source of this T cell receptor (beta chain) is a study of shared clonotypes between healthy human individuals. This clone was detected once. Its antigen is not identified. Assay: immunoSEQ multiplex PCR; the TCRdb copy retains only in-frame clones and omits some. This sample has some 600,000 clones, with approximately 96% found just once. The CDR3 spans 12 residues. Germline-derived CDR1 and CDR2 are MNHEY and SMNVEV (reference sequence). Trimming cost V 8 bases and J 7 bases; bases outside gene matches: 4. Study-level points and caveats: Some naive CD4 clonotypes, around 5%, turned up in common across a few donors.

Selected positively for CCR7 and CD45RO-negative, naive CD8 cells excluded terminally differentiated effector memory CD45RA+ cells. The sample consisted of naive CD8+ T cells sorted from blood. The gene calls are TRBV27 and TRBJ2-1, with 8 bases that match TRBD1. The TCR originated in a woman aged 25 to 39 in good health. The CDR3 protein is CASQTGVNEQFF. CDR3 in DNA: TGTGCCAGCCAGACAGGGGTTAATGAGCAGTTCTTC.